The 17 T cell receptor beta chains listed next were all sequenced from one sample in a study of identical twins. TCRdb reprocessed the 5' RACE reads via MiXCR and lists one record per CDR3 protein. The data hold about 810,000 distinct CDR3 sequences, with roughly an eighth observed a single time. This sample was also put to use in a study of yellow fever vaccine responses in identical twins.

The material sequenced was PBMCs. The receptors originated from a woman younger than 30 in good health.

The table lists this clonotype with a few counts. The CDR3 here is CASARDNSPLHF. The DNA for the CDR3 is TGTGCCAGCGCACGCGATAATTCACCCCTCCACTTT. The chain is built from TRBV6-5 and TRBJ1-6; D unclear. V dropped 8 bases and J dropped 5 bases, with 7 bases sitting between them. CDR3 length: 12 amino acids. From germline, CDR1 is MNHEY and CDR2 SVGAGI.

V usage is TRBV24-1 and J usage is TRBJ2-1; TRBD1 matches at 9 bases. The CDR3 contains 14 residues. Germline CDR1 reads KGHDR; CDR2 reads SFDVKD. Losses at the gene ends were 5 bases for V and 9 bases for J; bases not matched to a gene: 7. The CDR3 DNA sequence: TGTGCCACCAGTGTGGGACAGGGTACAATTGAGCAGTTCTTC. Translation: CATSVGQGTIEQFF.

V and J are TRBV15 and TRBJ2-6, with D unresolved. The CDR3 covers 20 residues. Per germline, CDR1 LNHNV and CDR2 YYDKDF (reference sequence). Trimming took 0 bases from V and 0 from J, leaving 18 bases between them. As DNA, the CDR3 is TGTGCCACCAGCAGAGAGGCTTCGCCGAGACCTAGCTCTGGGGCCAACGTCCTGACTTTC. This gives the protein CATSREASPRPSSGANVLTF.

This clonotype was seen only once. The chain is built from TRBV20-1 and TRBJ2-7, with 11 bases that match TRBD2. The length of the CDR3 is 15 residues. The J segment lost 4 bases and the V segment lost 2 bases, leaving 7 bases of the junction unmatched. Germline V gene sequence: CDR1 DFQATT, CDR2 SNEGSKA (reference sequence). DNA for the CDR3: TGCAGTGCTAGACCCTTAGCGGGAGGGCCTTACGAGCAGTACTTC. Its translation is CSARPLAGGPYEQYF.

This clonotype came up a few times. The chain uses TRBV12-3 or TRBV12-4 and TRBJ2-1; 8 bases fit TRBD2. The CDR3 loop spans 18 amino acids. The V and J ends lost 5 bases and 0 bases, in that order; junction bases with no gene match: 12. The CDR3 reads CASSGYDLAGSSYNEQFF. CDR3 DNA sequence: TGTGCCAGCAGTGGTTATGATCTAGCGGGCTCCTCCTACAATGAGCAGTTCTTC.

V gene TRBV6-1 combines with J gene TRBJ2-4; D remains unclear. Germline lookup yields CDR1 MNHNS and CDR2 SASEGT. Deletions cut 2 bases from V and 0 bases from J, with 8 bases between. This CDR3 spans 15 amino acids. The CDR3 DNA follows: TGTGCCAGCAGTGAATGGGCCTTAGCCAAAAACATTCAGTACTTC. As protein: CASSEWALAKNIQYF.

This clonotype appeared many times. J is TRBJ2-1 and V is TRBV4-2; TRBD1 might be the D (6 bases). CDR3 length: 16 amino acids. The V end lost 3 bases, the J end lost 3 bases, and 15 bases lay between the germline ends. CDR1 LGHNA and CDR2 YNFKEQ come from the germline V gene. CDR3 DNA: TGTGCCAGCAGCCAGAAGGGGGTAGGCCTCTACAATGAGCAGTTCTTC. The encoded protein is CASSQKGVGLYNEQFF.

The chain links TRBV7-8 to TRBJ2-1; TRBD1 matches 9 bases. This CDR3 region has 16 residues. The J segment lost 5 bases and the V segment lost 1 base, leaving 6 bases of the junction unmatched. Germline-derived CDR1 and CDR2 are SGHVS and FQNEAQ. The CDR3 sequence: CASSLGTGDGDNEQFF. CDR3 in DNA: TGTGCCAGCAGCTTAGGGACAGGGGATGGGGACAATGAGCAGTTCTTC.

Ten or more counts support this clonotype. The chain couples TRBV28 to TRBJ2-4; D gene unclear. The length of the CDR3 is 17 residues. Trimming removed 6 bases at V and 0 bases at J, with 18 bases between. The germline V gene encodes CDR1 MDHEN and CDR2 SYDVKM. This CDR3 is CASSPLAEMLAKNIQYF. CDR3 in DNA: TGTGCCAGCAGCCCTCTGGCCGAAATGCTAGCCAAAAACATTCAGTACTTC.

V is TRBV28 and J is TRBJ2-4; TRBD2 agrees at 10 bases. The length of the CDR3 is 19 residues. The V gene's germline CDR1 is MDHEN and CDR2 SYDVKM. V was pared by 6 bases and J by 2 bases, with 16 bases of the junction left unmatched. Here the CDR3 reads CASSFAGAGGSGPKNIQYF. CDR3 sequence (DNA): TGTGCCAGCAGCTTTGCGGGAGCGGGAGGGAGTGGGCCCAAAAACATTCAGTACTTC.

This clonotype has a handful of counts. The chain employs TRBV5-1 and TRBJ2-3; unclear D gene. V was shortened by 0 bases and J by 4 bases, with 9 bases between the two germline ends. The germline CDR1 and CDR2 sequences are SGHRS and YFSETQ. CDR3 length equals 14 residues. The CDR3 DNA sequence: TGCGCCAGCAGCTTGGACAGTGGCCCAGATACGCAGTATTTT. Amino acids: CASSLDSGPDTQYF.

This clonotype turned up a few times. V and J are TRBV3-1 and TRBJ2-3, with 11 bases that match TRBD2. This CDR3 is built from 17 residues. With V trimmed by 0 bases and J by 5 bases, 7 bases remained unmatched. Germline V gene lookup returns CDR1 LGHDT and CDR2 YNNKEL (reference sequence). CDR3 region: CASSQDHKGLAGDTQYF. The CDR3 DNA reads TGTGCCAGCAGCCAAGATCACAAAGGACTAGCGGGAGATACGCAGTATTTT.

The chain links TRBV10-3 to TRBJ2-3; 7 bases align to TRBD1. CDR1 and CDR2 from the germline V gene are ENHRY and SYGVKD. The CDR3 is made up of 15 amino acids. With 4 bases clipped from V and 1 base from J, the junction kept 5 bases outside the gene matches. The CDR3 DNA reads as TGTGCCATCAGTGCTGGGACAGTCGGCACAGATACGCAGTATTTT. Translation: CAISAGTVGTDTQYF.

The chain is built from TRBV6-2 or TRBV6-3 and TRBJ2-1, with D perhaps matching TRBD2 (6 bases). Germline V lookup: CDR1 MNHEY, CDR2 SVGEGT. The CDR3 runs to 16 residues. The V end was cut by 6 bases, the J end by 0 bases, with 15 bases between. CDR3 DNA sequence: TGTGCCAGCAGACCGGGACTCCTGAGCTCCTACAATGAGCAGTTCTTC. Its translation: CASRPGLLSSYNEQFF.

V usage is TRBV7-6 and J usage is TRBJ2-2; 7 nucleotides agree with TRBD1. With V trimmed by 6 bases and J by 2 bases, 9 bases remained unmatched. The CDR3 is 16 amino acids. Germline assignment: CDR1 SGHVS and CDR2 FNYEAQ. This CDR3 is CASRVDRDSNTGELFF. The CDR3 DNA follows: TGTGCCAGCAGAGTAGACCGGGACAGTAACACCGGGGAGCTGTTTTTT.

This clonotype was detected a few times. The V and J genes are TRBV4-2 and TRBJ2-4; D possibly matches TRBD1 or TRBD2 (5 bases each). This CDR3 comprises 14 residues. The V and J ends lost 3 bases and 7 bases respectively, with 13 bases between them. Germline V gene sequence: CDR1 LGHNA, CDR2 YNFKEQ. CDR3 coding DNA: TGTGCCAGCAGCCACGGGACCTTCGGCAACATTCAGTACTTC. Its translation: CASSHGTFGNIQYF.

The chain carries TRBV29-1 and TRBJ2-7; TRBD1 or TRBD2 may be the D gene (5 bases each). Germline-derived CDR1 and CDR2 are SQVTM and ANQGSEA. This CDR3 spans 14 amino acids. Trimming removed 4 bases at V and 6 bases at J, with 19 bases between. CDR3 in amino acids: CSVVGAALLGEQYF. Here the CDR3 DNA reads TGCAGCGTTGTCGGGGCGGCCCTCCTAGGCGAGCAGTACTTC.